The 23 T cell receptor beta chains listed next were all sequenced from one sample in a study of cytomegalovirus exposure and HLA in healthy donors. PCR used 60 Vbeta primers and 13 Jbeta primers. Profiled with immunoSEQ multiplex PCR; TCRdb holds only in-frame clones, not every one. The repertoire holds approximately 84,000 clones, with approximately 82% as singletons. What was sequenced was PBMCs. The source of these receptors is a middle-aged man in good health and CMV-seronegative.

The rearrangement uses TRBV13 and TRBJ2-3; the D is unclear. Germline V gene data show CDR1 as PRHDT and CDR2 as FYEKMQ (reference sequence). The length of the CDR3 is 12 residues. V dropped 0 bases and J dropped 9 bases, with 7 bases sitting between them. The CDR3 DNA follows: TGTGCCAGCAGCTTAGGACAGCCGACGCAGTATTTT. This codes for CASSLGQPTQYF.

The chain has TRBV25-1 and TRBJ2-7; the D gene is possibly TRBD1 (5 bases). This CDR3 is 14 amino acids long. The germline V gene encodes CDR1 MGHDK and CDR2 SYGVNS. Trimming took 5 bases from V and 3 from J, leaving 14 bases between them. The CDR3 nucleotides are TGTGCCAGCAGTACCCTAGGGGTAGACTACGAGCAGTACTTC. This codes for CASSTLGVDYEQYF.

The rearrangement joins TRBV5-4 to TRBJ1-6, with a tentative D call TRBD1 (5 bases). This CDR3 is built from 13 residues. Germline CDR1 reads SGHNT; CDR2 reads YYREEE (reference sequence). V was trimmed by 4 bases and J by 9 bases, leaving 11 bases between them. The CDR3 nucleotides read TGTGCCAGCAGCCTCGGCGGGGGTTCACCCCTCCACTTT. It is translated as CASSLGGGSPLHF.

The chain employs TRBV5-1 and TRBJ1-2; possible D gene TRBD1, 6 bases. V was clipped by 0 bases and J by 2 bases, with 17 bases between them. Germline V CDR1 and CDR2: SGHRS, YFSETQ. The CDR3 length is 17 residues. The CDR3 bases are TGCGCCAGCAGCTTGGCCACGGGAGGACAGAGAAACTATGGCTACACCTTC. Translated: CASSLATGGQRNYGYTF.

As DNA, the CDR3 is TGTGCCAGCAGCCCCGGACTAGCGAGCCAAGAGACCCAGTACTTC. Encoded protein: CASSPGLASQETQYF. The rearrangement joins TRBV11-3 to TRBJ2-5; 9 bases align to TRBD2. With V trimmed by 5 bases and J by 1 base, 5 bases remained unmatched. The CDR3 contains 15 residues. Per germline, CDR1 SGHNT and CDR2 YENEEA.

The chain employs TRBV9 and TRBJ1-2; 11 nucleotides line up with TRBD1. CDR1 is SGDLS, CDR2 YYNGEE, per germline. This CDR3 is built from 15 residues. The ends lost 0 bases at V and 7 bases at J; junction bases unmatched: 5. The CDR3 protein is CASSVAGQGAVGYTF. CDR3 DNA: TGTGCCAGCAGCGTAGCCGGACAGGGGGCAGTTGGCTACACCTTC.

The chain's CDR3 is CASSPFSGTGVYEQYF. The CDR3 nucleotides are TGTGCCAGCTCACCCTTTTCCGGGACAGGGGTGTACGAGCAGTACTTC. The chain links TRBV18 to TRBJ2-7, with 10 positions matching TRBD1. V was clipped by 3 bases and J by 4 bases; unmatched bases: 9. Germline V gene data show CDR1 as KGHSH and CDR2 as LQKENI. The CDR3 spans 16 residues.

This rearrangement joins TRBV5-1 to TRBJ2-7, with TRBD1 matching over 7 bases. The CDR3 has 15 residues. Germline V gene sequence: CDR1 SGHRS, CDR2 YFSETQ. V lost 0 bases and J lost 5; bases outside the gene matches: 8. The CDR3 loop reads CASSLDRQGFDEQYF. For the CDR3, the DNA is TGCGCCAGCAGCTTGGATCGACAGGGCTTCGACGAGCAGTACTTC. Using reference TRBV5-1 and TRBJ2-7 for the parts outside the CDR3, the full variable domain is KAGVTQTPRYLIKTRGQQVTLSCSPISGHRSVSWYQQTPGQGLQFLFEYFSETQRNKGNFPGRFSGRQFSNSRSEMNVSTLELGDSALYLCASSLDRQGFDEQYFGPGTRLTVT.

The V call is TRBV11-3, the J call TRBJ2-3, with 9 bases lining up with TRBD2. CDR1 is SGHNT and CDR2 is YENEEA in the germline V gene. The CDR3 consists of 17 residues. Trimming removed 1 base from V and 6 bases from J; junction bases left unmatched: 11. CDR3 sequence (DNA): TGTGCCAGCAGCTTAGGGCCTAGCGGGACGGATGGGGATACGCAGTATTTT. Amino acid sequence: CASSLGPSGTDGDTQYF.

V is TRBV5-1 and J is TRBJ2-1, with 11 bases aligning to TRBD1. This CDR3 has 14 amino acids. With V trimmed by 2 bases and J by 10 bases, 5 bases remained unmatched. The V gene's germline CDR1 is SGHRS and CDR2 YFSETQ. In nucleotides, the CDR3 is TGCGCCAGCAGCTTAGGACAGGGGGCTTTGGAGCAGTTCTTC. It is translated as CASSLGQGALEQFF.

This clone was observed a handful of times. The gene calls are TRBV25-1 and TRBJ1-4, with 9 bases matching TRBD1. With 3 bases clipped from V and 7 bases from J, the junction kept 9 bases outside the gene matches. Germline V gene sequence: CDR1 MGHDK, CDR2 SYGVNS. This CDR3 is 16 amino acids long. The CDR3 DNA reads as TGTGCCAGCAGTGAGCCTACCGGGACAGGGAGTGAAAAACTGTTTTTT. Translation gives CASSEPTGTGSEKLFF.

The J gene is TRBJ1-1, the V gene TRBV11-2; D possibly corresponds to TRBD1 (6 bases). Trimming left V 3 bases short and J 6 bases short, with 14 bases between. Germline V gene sequence: CDR1 SGHAT, CDR2 FQNNGV. The CDR3 contains 14 residues. CDR3 nucleotide sequence: TGTGCCAGCAGCTTGGGGGGGCGCTTTCCTGAAGCTTTCTTT. Amino acids: CASSLGGRFPEAFF.

In nucleotides, the CDR3 is TGTGCCAGCAGGCCAACAGGGAGCTCTGGAAACACCATATATTTT. It codes for CASRPTGSSGNTIYF. The V call is TRBV6-5, the J call TRBJ1-3, with D perhaps matching TRBD1 (6 bases). The germline gives CDR1 MNHEY, CDR2 SVGAGI. The V end was cut by 6 bases, the J end by 0 bases, with 12 bases between. There are 15 residues in the CDR3.

Here the CDR3 reads CASSATGELTEAFF. In DNA form, the CDR3 reads TGTGCCAGCAGCGCAACAGGGGAACTCACTGAAGCTTTCTTT. This rearrangement joins TRBV7-9 to TRBJ1-1; 7 positions match TRBD1. Germline V gene sequence: CDR1 SEHNR, CDR2 FQNEAQ (reference sequence). CDR3 size: 14 residues. Trimming took 5 bases from V and 4 from J; bases not matched to a gene: 7.

A few counts support this clone. The chain is built from TRBV29-1 and TRBJ1-1; possibly TRBD1 for D (5 bases). The CDR3 totals 15 residues. CDR1 is SQVTM and CDR2 is ANQGSEA in the germline V gene. V was cut by 2 bases and J by 0 bases, with 13 bases left in between. CDR3 in DNA: TGCAGCGTTGAATGGGGGGGAAATTTGAACACTGAAGCTTTCTTT. Its protein is CSVEWGGNLNTEAFF.

This clone has a handful of counts. The CDR3 is CASSLGGMNTEAFF. The CDR3 DNA reads TGTGCCAGCAGCTTAGGAGGAATGAACACTGAAGCTTTCTTT. V usage is TRBV7-9 and J usage is TRBJ1-1; unclear D gene. Germline V gives CDR1 SEHNR, CDR2 FQNEAQ (reference sequence). V dropped 1 base and J dropped 0 bases, with 6 bases sitting between them. The CDR3 extends over 14 amino acids. Full variable domain (rest looked up from reference TRBV7-9 and TRBJ1-1): DTGVSQNPRHKITKRGQNVTFRCDPISEHNRLYWYRQTLGQGPEFLTYFQNEAQLEKSRLLSDRFSAERPKGSFSTLEIQRTEQGDSAMYLCASSLGGMNTEAFFGQGTRLTVV.

The rearrangement joins TRBV21-1 to TRBJ2-3; TRBD2, as called in the table, went unchecked against the DNA. TRBV21-1 is an annotated pseudogene. The CDR3 loop spans 17 amino acids. The CDR3 region has the DNA TGTGCCAGCAGTATTACATCGCTAGTGGAACGCACAGATACGCAGTATTTT. This sequence encodes CASSITSLVERTDTQYF.

This chain joins TRBV7-8 and TRBJ2-7, with a weak D call TRBD2 (6 bases). Trimming stripped 4 bases from V and 7 bases from J, with 11 bases between. This CDR3 has 12 residues. Germline CDR1 and CDR2: SGHVS and FQNEAQ. The CDR3 spells CASSSGTREQYF. In DNA form, the CDR3 reads TGTGCCAGCAGCTCGGGGACTCGAGAGCAGTACTTC. The whole variable domain, filled in from reference TRBV7-8 and TRBJ2-7, reads GAGVSQSPRYKVAKRGQDVALRCDPISGHVSLFWYQQALGQGPEFLTYFQNEAQLDKSGLPSDRFFAERPEGSVSTLKIQRTQQEDSAVYLCASSSGTREQYFGPGTRLTVT.

V and J are TRBV29-1 and TRBJ2-1; 10 positions agree with TRBD2. V lost 4 bases to trimming and J lost 8 bases; unmatched junction nucleotides: 2. The germline V gene has CDR1 SQVTM and CDR2 ANQGSEA. The CDR3 spans 12 residues. DNA of the CDR3: TGCAGCGTTGTTAGCGGGGGGTATGAGCAGTTCTTC. Encoded protein: CSVVSGGYEQFF.

The chain uses TRBV29-1 and TRBJ1-2, with 8 nucleotides matching TRBD1. Trimming at V came to 4 bases and at J to 8 bases, leaving 9 bases not matched to a gene. The CDR3 has 13 residues. In germline, CDR1 is SQVTM, CDR2 ANQGSEA. CDR3 sequence reads: CSVVVDRVDGYTF. The CDR3 coding sequence is TGCAGCGTTGTAGTGGACAGGGTTGACGGCTACACCTTC.

V usage is TRBV29-1 and J usage is TRBJ2-7; TRBD1 matches 9 bases. J was trimmed by 0 bases and V by 7 bases; bases with no gene match: 1. The CDR3 loop spans 12 amino acids. CDR1 is SQVTM, CDR2 ANQGSEA, per germline. The CDR3 DNA reads as TGCAGCGGGGGACAGGGCTCCTACGAGCAGTACTTC. This gives the protein CSGGQGSYEQYF.

The CDR3 loop is CASSQKTGTYEQYF. The CDR3 DNA reads TGTGCCAGCAGCCAGAAGACAGGGACCTACGAGCAGTACTTC. The gene calls are TRBV5-4 and TRBJ2-7, with TRBD1 matching 7 bases. The CDR3 has 14 residues. In germline, CDR1 is SGHNT, CDR2 YYREEE (reference sequence). V gave up 4 bases and J gave up 2 bases; unmatched junction bases: 6.

This CDR3 reads CASSDLNTEAFF. The CDR3 nucleotides read TGTGCCAGCAGTGACTTGAACACTGAAGCTTTCTTT. This chain uses TRBV28 with TRBJ1-1; no clear D. V was cut by 5 bases and J by 0 bases, with 4 bases left in between. Germline CDR1 MDHEN, CDR2 SYDVKM. The CDR3 covers 12 residues.